The source of this T cell receptor (beta chain) is a study of T-cell reconstitution after alpha-beta-depleted transplantation in children. This clonotype was seen repeatedly, ten times or more. No antigen is known for it. Study results and caveats: Surviving recipient T cells and intrathymic progenitors accounted for some patients' high TCRbeta diversity at day 60.

Molecular barcoding with unique molecular identifiers was used for the TCRbeta library. TCRdb independently ran MiXCR on the PCR reads; one entry per CDR3 protein. The sample contains 200,000 to 300,000 distinct CDR3 sequences, over 20% of which appear only once. J was trimmed by 1 base and V by 4 bases; bases with no gene match: 5. The CDR3 has 14 residues. The germline V gene has CDR1 SQVTM and CDR2 ANQGSEA. Specimen: PBMCs, collected before TCRalphabeta/CD19-depleted stem cell transplant. The chain is built from TRBV29-1 and TRBJ2-3, with TRBD2 matching 7 bases. The TCR was taken from a girl aged 2-15 years with Fanconi anemia, due to receive a stem cell transplant. Here the CDR3 reads CSVALAGGTDTQYF. CDR3 bases: TGCAGCGTTGCTTTGGCGGGAGGCACAGATACGCAGTATTTT.